What follows is one T cell receptor beta chain and its context. Antigen specificity is unknown. Combining a sample-barcoded 5' primer with a J-beta primer mix, a second PCR ran for roughly 7 to 12 cycles. Each cDNA was tagged by a template-switch adaptor containing 12 random nucleotides. MiXCR was run by TCRdb on the 5' RACE reads, yielding one entry per CDR3 protein. The profile shows hundreds of thousands of distinct CDR3 sequences, nearly 60% of them singletons. The data were obtained in a study of blood T cells in healthy people across ages. CDR3 length: 14 residues. The germline V gene has CDR1 DFQATT and CDR2 SNEGSKA (reference sequence). V lost 4 bases, J lost 0 bases, and 4 bases stayed unmatched. Whole-study findings and limits: Naive T cell percentage strongly correlated with TCR beta diversity.

The sequenced material came from blood. The sequence was obtained from a man aged 25 to 40 in good health. V is TRBV20-1 and J is TRBJ2-7; 9 nucleotides match TRBD2. The CDR3 loop reads CSAKPSGISYEQYF. For the CDR3, the DNA is TGCAGTGCTAAACCTAGCGGGATCTCCTACGAGCAGTACTTC.